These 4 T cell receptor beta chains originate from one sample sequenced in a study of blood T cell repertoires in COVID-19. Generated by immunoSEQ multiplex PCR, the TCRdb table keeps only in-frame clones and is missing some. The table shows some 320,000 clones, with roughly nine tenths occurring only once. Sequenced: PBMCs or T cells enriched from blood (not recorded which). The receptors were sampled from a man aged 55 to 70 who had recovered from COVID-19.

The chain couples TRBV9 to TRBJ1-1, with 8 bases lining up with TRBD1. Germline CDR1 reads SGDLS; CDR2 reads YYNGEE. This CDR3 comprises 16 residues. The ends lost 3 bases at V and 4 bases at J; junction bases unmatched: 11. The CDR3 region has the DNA TGTGCCAGCAGCGGAGCCAGGACAGGGTCAGGCACTGAAGCTTTCTTT. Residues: CASSGARTGSGTEAFF.

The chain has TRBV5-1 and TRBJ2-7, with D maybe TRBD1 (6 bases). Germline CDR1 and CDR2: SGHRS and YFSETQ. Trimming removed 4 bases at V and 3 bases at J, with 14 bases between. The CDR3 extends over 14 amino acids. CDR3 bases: TGCGCCAGCAGCCCGACAGGTCGTGACTACGAGCAGTACTTC. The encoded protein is CASSPTGRDYEQYF.

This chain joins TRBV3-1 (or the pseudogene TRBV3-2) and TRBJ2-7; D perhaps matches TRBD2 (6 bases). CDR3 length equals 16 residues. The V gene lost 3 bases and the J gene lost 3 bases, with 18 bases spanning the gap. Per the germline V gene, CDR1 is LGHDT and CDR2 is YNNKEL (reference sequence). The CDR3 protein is CASSHGGRFSYYEQYF. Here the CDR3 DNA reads TGTGCCAGCAGCCACGGGGGTCGTTTCTCCTACTACGAGCAGTACTTC.

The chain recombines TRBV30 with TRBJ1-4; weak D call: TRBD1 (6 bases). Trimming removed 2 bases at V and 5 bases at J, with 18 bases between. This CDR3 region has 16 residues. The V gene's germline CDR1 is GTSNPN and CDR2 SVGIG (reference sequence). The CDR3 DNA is TGTGCCTGGAGTACCCGGGACATTTATCTAAATGAAAAACTGTTTTTT. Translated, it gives CAWSTRDIYLNEKLFF.